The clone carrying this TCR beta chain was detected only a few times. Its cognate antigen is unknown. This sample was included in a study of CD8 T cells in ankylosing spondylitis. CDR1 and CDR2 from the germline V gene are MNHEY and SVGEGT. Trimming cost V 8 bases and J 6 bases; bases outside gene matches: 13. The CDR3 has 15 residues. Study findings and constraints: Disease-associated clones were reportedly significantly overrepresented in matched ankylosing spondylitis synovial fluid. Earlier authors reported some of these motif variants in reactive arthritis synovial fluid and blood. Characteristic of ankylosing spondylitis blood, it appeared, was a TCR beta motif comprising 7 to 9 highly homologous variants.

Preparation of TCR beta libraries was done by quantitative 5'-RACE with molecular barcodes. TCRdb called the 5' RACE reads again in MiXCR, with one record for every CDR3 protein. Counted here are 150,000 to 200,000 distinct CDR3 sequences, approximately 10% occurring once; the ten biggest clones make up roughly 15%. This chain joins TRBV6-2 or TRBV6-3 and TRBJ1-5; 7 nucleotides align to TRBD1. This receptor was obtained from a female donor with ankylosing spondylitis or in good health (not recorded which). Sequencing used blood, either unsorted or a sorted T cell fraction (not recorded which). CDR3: CASRDRSSFSQPQHF. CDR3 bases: TGTGCCAGCCGGGACAGAAGTTCCTTCAGTCAGCCCCAGCATTTT.